Listed below are T cell receptor beta chains from one sample, sequenced in a study of breast tumors, draining lymph nodes, adjacent tissues. TCRdb called the multiplex PCR reads again in MiXCR, with one record for every CDR3 protein. The sample contains approximately 210,000 distinct CDR3 sequences, about 30% of which appear only once. The specimen was axillary lymph node tissue. Receptor source: a female donor with breast cancer. Some clones in this sample may be carry-over from other donors' samples. Both conserved end residues are part of each CDR3. D genes are given only for firm matches. Not every row has a clone size; where given, it reads once, few, many or a size class.

v_call: TRBV20-1; j_call: TRBJ1-5; d_call: -; clone_size: many; cdr3_aa: CSARDYSRLRSQPQHF; cdr3_nt: TGCAGTGCTAGAGATTACAGTCGGCTAAGGAGTCAGCCCCAGCATTTT
v_call: TRBV2; j_call: TRBJ2-5; d_call: -; clone_size: many; cdr3_aa: CASMDYRGQETQYF; cdr3_nt: TGTGCCAGCATGGACTACAGGGGCCAAGAGACCCAGTACTTC
v_call: TRBV6-1; j_call: TRBJ1-3; d_call: TRBD1; clone_size: many; cdr3_aa: CASRKLTTGVGNTIYF; cdr3_nt: TGTGCCAGCAGGAAACTTACGACAGGGGTCGGAAACACCATATATTTT
v_call: TRBV5-8; j_call: TRBJ2-1; d_call: TRBD2; clone_size: many; cdr3_aa: CASSLVGSGSFVQFF; cdr3_nt: TGTGCCAGCAGCTTGGTGGGTAGCGGGAGTTTTGTGCAGTTCTTC
v_call: TRBV12-3/TRBV12-4; j_call: TRBJ2-7; d_call: -; clone_size: many; cdr3_aa: CASSLTIEQYF; cdr3_nt: TGTGCCAGCAGTCTCACCATCGAGCAGTACTTC
v_call: TRBV20-1; j_call: TRBJ2-7; d_call: -; clone_size: many; cdr3_aa: CSARGGSGGTGDEQYF; cdr3_nt: TGCAGTGCTAGAGGGGGGAGTGGGGGAACGGGGGACGAGCAGTACTTC
v_call: TRBV12-5; j_call: TRBJ2-3; d_call: -; clone_size: -; cdr3_aa: CASGQAGTSTDTQYF; cdr3_nt: TGTGCTAGTGGTCAAGCCGGGACTAGCACAGATACGCAGTATTTT
v_call: TRBV6-6; j_call: TRBJ1-5; d_call: -; clone_size: -; cdr3_aa: CASSYPFGPGTDSNQPQHF; cdr3_nt: TGTGCCAGCAGTTACCCGTTTGGACCGGGAACCGATAGCAATCAGCCCCAGCATTTT
v_call: TRBV5-1; j_call: TRBJ2-1; d_call: TRBD2; clone_size: many; cdr3_aa: CASRGEGLAGGNEQFF; cdr3_nt: TGCGCCAGCAGGGGGGAAGGACTAGCGGGAGGCAATGAGCAGTTCTTC
v_call: TRBV7-2; j_call: TRBJ1-6; d_call: -; clone_size: many; cdr3_aa: CASSLRTYNSPLHF; cdr3_nt: TGTGCCAGCAGCCTCAGGACCTATAATTCACCCCTCCACTTT
v_call: TRBV11-2; j_call: TRBJ2-3; d_call: TRBD1; clone_size: -; cdr3_aa: CASSLVGQASDTQYF; cdr3_nt: TGTGCCAGCAGCTTAGTGGGACAGGCGTCAGATACTCAGTATTTT
v_call: TRBV29-1; j_call: TRBJ2-4; d_call: TRBD2; clone_size: once; cdr3_aa: CSVGTSSNIQYF; cdr3_nt: TGCAGCGTCGGGACTAGCTCAAACATTCAGTACTTC
v_call: TRBV11-1; j_call: TRBJ2-5; d_call: -; clone_size: few; cdr3_aa: CASRQTREGPTAQYF; cdr3_nt: TGTGCCAGCAGACAGACTCGGGAAGGACCAACGGCCCAGTACTTC
v_call: TRBV11-2; j_call: TRBJ2-6; d_call: -; clone_size: many; cdr3_aa: CASSPGLSGANVLTF; cdr3_nt: TGTGCCAGCAGCCCGGGTCTCTCTGGGGCCAACGTCCTGACTTTC
v_call: TRBV12-3/TRBV12-4; j_call: TRBJ1-6; d_call: -; clone_size: -; cdr3_aa: CASSFGGVGYNSPLHF; cdr3_nt: TGTGCCAGCAGTTTTGGGGGAGTAGGGTATAATTCACCCCTCCACTTT
v_call: TRBV20-1; j_call: TRBJ2-1; d_call: TRBD2; clone_size: -; cdr3_aa: CSARTSGRFNEQFF; cdr3_nt: TGCAGTGCGCGGACTAGCGGGAGGTTCAATGAGCAGTTCTTC
v_call: TRBV29-1; j_call: TRBJ1-3; d_call: TRBD1; clone_size: -; cdr3_aa: CSLDRYSGNTIYF; cdr3_nt: TGCAGCTTGGACAGGTACTCTGGAAACACCATATATTTT
v_call: TRBV28; j_call: TRBJ1-2; d_call: -; clone_size: many; cdr3_aa: CASTGRRLYGYTF; cdr3_nt: TGTGCCAGTACAGGGCGCCGCCTCTATGGCTACACCTTC
v_call: TRBV6-2/TRBV6-3; j_call: TRBJ2-7; d_call: TRBD1; clone_size: many; cdr3_aa: CASSRPGQGREQYF; cdr3_nt: TGTGCCAGCAGTCGACCGGGACAGGGGCGCGAGCAGTACTTC
v_call: TRBV6-7; j_call: TRBJ1-5; d_call: -; clone_size: -; cdr3_aa: CASSLRTDRNQPQHF; cdr3_nt: TGTGCCAGCAGTCTAAGGACGGATAGGAATCAGCCCCAGCATTTT
v_call: TRBV2; j_call: TRBJ2-7; d_call: TRBD1; clone_size: many; cdr3_aa: CASRGDRRYEQYF; cdr3_nt: TGTGCCAGCAGAGGGGACAGGAGATACGAGCAGTACTTC
v_call: TRBV7-2; j_call: TRBJ1-4; d_call: -; clone_size: many; cdr3_aa: CASSLEGFNEKLFF; cdr3_nt: TGTGCCAGCAGCTTGGAGGGATTTAATGAAAAACTGTTTTTT
v_call: TRBV7-2; j_call: TRBJ1-5; d_call: -; clone_size: many; cdr3_aa: CASSPYNQPQHF; cdr3_nt: TGTGCCAGCAGCCCGTATAATCAGCCCCAGCATTTT
v_call: TRBV7-9; j_call: TRBJ2-6; d_call: -; clone_size: many; cdr3_aa: CASSLRASGANVLTF; cdr3_nt: TGTGCCAGCAGCTTAAGAGCCTCTGGGGCCAACGTCCTGACTTTC
v_call: TRBV28; j_call: TRBJ2-5; d_call: -; clone_size: many; cdr3_aa: CASSLPALETQYF; cdr3_nt: TGTGCCAGCAGTTTGCCGGCCTTAGAGACCCAGTACTTC
v_call: TRBV20-1; j_call: TRBJ1-4; d_call: -; clone_size: -; cdr3_aa: CSAGDLVGEKLFF; cdr3_nt: TGCAGTGCGGGGGACCTGGTTGGGGAAAAACTGTTTTTT
v_call: TRBV4-1; j_call: TRBJ2-7; d_call: -; clone_size: few; cdr3_aa: CASSPPGLGPYEQYF; cdr3_nt: TGCGCCAGCAGCCCACCGGGACTGGGCCCCTACGAGCAGTACTTC
v_call: TRBV7-8; j_call: TRBJ2-7; d_call: TRBD2; clone_size: once; cdr3_aa: CASSLGTSGRTYEQYF; cdr3_nt: TGTGCCAGCAGCTTAGGGACTAGCGGGAGGACCTACGAGCAGTACTTC
v_call: TRBV6-2/TRBV6-3; j_call: TRBJ1-3; d_call: TRBD1; clone_size: many; cdr3_aa: CASSSAGTAIDTIYF; cdr3_nt: TGTGCCAGCAGTTCCGCCGGGACAGCGATAGACACCATATATTTT
v_call: TRBV6-6; j_call: TRBJ2-3; d_call: -; clone_size: many; cdr3_aa: CASSRREGTQYF; cdr3_nt: TGTGCCAGCAGTCGCAGGGAAGGCACGCAGTATTTT
v_call: TRBV7-9; j_call: TRBJ2-5; d_call: -; clone_size: many; cdr3_aa: CASTAQAGRETQYF; cdr3_nt: TGTGCCAGCACCGCCCAGGCTGGGAGGGAGACCCAGTACTTC
v_call: TRBV12-3/TRBV12-4; j_call: TRBJ2-1; d_call: -; clone_size: many; cdr3_aa: CASSLGASYNEQFF; cdr3_nt: TGTGCCAGCAGTTTAGGCGCTTCCTACAATGAGCAGTTCTTC
v_call: TRBV30; j_call: TRBJ1-1; d_call: -; clone_size: few; cdr3_aa: CARELGTEAFF; cdr3_nt: TGTGCCAGGGAGCTGGGCACTGAAGCTTTCTTT
v_call: TRBV20-1; j_call: TRBJ2-6; d_call: TRBD1; clone_size: many; cdr3_aa: CSASTRDRGTVLTF; cdr3_nt: TGCAGTGCTAGCACGCGAGACAGGGGTACCGTCCTGACTTTC
v_call: TRBV12-3/TRBV12-4; j_call: TRBJ2-5; d_call: -; clone_size: -; cdr3_aa: CASGPSDSTSATQYF; cdr3_nt: TGTGCCAGCGGCCCCTCGGACTCGACCTCAGCGACCCAGTACTTC
v_call: TRBV20-1; j_call: TRBJ2-1; d_call: TRBD2; clone_size: many; cdr3_aa: CSALTSGSRTSRSEQFF; cdr3_nt: TGCAGTGCCCTTACTAGCGGGAGTAGAACAAGTCGATCTGAGCAGTTCTTC
v_call: TRBV30; j_call: TRBJ2-6; d_call: TRBD1; clone_size: many; cdr3_aa: CAWSERGQGARGANVLTF; cdr3_nt: TGTGCCTGGAGTGAACGAGGACAGGGGGCGCGTGGGGCCAACGTCCTGACTTTC